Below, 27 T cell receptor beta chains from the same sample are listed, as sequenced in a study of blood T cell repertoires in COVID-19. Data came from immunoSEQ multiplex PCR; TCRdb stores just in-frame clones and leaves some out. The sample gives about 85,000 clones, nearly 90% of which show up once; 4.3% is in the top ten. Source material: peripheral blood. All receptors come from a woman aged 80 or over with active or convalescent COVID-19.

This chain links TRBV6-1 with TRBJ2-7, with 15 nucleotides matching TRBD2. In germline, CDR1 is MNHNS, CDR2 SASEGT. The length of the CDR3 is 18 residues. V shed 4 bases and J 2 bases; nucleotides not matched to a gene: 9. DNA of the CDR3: TGTGCCAGCAGTGCCCTTTCGGGACTAGCGGGAGGAACCTACGAGCAGTACTTC. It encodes CASSALSGLAGGTYEQYF.

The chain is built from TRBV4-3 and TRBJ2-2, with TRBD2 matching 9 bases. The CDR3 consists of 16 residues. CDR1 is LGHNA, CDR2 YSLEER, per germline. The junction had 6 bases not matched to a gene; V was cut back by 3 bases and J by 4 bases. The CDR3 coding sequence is TGCGCCAGCAGCCAGATAGCGGGAGTGGGCACCGGGGAGCTGTTTTTT. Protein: CASSQIAGVGTGELFF.

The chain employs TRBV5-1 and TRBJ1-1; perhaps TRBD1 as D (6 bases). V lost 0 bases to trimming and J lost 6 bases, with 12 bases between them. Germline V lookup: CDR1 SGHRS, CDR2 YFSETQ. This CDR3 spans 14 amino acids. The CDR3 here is CASSLDAGGPEAFF. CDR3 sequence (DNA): TGCGCCAGCAGCTTGGACGCGGGGGGGCCTGAAGCTTTCTTT.

The CDR3 protein is CASSVEAGSSYNEQFF. CDR3 coding DNA: TGTGCCAGCAGCGTAGAGGCGGGGAGCTCCTACAATGAGCAGTTCTTC. The chain recombines TRBV9 with TRBJ2-1, with D perhaps matching TRBD2 (6 bases). Germline V gene data show CDR1 as SGDLS and CDR2 as YYNGEE. Trimming stripped 0 bases from V and 0 bases from J, with 10 bases between. This CDR3 has 16 residues.

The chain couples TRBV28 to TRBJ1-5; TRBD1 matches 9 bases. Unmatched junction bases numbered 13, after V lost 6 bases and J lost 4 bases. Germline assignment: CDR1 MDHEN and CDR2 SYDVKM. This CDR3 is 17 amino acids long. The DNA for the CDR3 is TGTGCCAGCAGCAAGGACAGGGGAAGCGGATATAATCAGCCCCAGCATTTT. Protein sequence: CASSKDRGSGYNQPQHF.

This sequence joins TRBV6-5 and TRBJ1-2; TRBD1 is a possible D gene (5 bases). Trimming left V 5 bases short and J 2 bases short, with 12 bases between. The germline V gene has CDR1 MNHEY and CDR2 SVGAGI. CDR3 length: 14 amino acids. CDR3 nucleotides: TGTGCCAGCAGTCGACAGATCCCGAACTATGGCTACACCTTC. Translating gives CASSRQIPNYGYTF.

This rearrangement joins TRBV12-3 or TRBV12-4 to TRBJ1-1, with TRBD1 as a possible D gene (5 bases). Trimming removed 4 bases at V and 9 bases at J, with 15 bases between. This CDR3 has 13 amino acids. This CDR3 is CASSSAGGVKAFF. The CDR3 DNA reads TGTGCCAGCAGTTCAGCTGGGGGGGTGAAAGCTTTCTTT.

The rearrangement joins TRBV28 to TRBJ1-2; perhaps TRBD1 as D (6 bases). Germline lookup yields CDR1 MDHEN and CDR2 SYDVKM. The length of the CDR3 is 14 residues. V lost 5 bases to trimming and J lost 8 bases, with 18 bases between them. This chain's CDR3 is CASSETGSRRGYTF. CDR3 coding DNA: TGTGCCAGCAGTGAAACAGGGTCGAGGAGGGGCTACACCTTC.

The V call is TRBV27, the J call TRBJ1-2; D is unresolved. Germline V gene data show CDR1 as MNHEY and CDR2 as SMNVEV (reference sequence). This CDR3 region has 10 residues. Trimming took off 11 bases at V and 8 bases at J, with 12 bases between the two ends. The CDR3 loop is CAPAGSGYTF. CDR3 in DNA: TGTGCCCCGGCGGGGTCGGGCTACACCTTC.

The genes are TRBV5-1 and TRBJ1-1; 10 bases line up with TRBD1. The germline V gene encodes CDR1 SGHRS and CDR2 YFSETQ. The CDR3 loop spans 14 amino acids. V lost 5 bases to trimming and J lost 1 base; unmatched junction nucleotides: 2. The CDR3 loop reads CASSGQGGNTEAFF. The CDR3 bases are TGCGCCAGCAGTGGACAGGGGGGGAACACTGAAGCTTTCTTT.

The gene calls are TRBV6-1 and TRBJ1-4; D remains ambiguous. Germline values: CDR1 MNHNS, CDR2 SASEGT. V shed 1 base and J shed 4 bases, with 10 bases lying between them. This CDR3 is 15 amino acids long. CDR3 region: CASSEEEVRNEKLFF. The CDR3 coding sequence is TGTGCCAGCAGTGAAGAAGAGGTCCGTAATGAAAAACTGTTTTTT.

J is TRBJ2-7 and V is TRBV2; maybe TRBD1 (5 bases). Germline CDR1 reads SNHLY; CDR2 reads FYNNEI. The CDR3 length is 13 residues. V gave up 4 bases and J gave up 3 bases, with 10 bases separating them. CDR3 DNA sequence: TGTGCCAGCAGTGGACAGAGAAACTACGAGCAGTACTTC. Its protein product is CASSGQRNYEQYF.

The CDR3 bases are TGTGCCAGTAGAACCCGCTCGTTGGGCTTGGGCTACACCTTC. Protein sequence: CASRTRSLGLGYTF. This chain links TRBV19 with TRBJ1-2; no clear D. Trimming left V 6 bases short and J 8 bases short, with 19 bases between. CDR1 is LNHDA, CDR2 SQIVND, per germline (reference sequence). The CDR3 runs to 14 residues.

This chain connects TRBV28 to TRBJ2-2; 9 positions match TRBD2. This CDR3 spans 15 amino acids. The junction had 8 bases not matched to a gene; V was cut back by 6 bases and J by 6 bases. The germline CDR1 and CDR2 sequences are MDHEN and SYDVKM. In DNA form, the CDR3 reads TGTGCCAGCAGCTATAGCGGGAGAATATCCGGGGAGCTGTTTTTT. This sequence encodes CASSYSGRISGELFF.

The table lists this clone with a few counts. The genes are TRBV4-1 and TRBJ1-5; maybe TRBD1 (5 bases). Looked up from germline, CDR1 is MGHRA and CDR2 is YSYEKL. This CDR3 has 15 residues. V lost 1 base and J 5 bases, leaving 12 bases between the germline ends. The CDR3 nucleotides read TGCGCCAGCAGCCAAGGGACAAAGTCCGATCAGCCCCAGCATTTT. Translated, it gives CASSQGTKSDQPQHF.

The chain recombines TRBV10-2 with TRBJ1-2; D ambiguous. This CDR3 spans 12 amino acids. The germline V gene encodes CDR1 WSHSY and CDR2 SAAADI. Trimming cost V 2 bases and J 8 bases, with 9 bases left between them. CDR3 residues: CASSEAERGYTF. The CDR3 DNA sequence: TGCGCCAGCAGTGAGGCAGAGCGGGGCTACACCTTC.

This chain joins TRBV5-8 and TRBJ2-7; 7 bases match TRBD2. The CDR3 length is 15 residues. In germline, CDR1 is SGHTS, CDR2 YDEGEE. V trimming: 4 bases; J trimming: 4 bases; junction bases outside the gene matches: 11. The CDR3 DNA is TGTGCCAGCAGCCCGACTGGGCGGGAGTTGTACGAGCAGTACTTC. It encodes CASSPTGRELYEQYF.

As DNA, the CDR3 is TGTGCCAGCAGCTCTACCGACAGGGGACCGGGGGGCTACACCTTC. The encoded protein is CASSSTDRGPGGYTF. The chain uses TRBV28 and TRBJ1-2; 8 bases match TRBD1. CDR1 and CDR2 (germline): MDHEN, SYDVKM. With V trimmed by 6 bases and J by 8 bases, 14 bases remained unmatched. The CDR3 extends over 15 amino acids.

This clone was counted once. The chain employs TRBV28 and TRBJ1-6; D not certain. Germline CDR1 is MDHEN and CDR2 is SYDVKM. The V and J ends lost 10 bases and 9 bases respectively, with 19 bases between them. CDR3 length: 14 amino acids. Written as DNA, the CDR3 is TGTGCCACCGGCCGGGGTCCGGTGATTTCACCCCTCCACTTT. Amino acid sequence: CATGRGPVISPLHF. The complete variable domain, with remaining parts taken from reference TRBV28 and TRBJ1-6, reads DVKVTQSSRYLVKRTGEKVFLECVQDMDHENMFWYRQDPGLGLRLIYFSYDVKMKEKGDIPEGYSVSREKKERFSLILESASTNQTSMYLCATGRGPVISPLHFGNGTRLTVT.

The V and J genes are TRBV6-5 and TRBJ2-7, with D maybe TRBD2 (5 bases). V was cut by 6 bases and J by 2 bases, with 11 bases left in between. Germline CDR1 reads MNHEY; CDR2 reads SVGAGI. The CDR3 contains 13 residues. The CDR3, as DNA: TGTGCCAGCAGCCCCCCCGGGACCTACGAGCAGTACTTC. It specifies CASSPPGTYEQYF.

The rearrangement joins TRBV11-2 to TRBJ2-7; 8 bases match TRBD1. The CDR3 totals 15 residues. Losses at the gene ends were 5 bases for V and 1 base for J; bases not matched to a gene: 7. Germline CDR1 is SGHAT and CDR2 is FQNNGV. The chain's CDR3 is CASSRWGQASYEQYF. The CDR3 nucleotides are TGTGCCAGCAGCCGATGGGGACAGGCGTCCTACGAGCAGTACTTC.

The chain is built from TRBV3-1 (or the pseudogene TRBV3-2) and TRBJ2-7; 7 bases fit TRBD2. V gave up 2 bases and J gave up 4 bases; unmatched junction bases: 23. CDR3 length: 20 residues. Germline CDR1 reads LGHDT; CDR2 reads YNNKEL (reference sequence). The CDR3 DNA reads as TGTGCCAGCAGCCAAAGAAATTTTTTAAATCAGGGAGGGATTCGGTACGAGCAGTACTTC. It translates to CASSQRNFLNQGGIRYEQYF.

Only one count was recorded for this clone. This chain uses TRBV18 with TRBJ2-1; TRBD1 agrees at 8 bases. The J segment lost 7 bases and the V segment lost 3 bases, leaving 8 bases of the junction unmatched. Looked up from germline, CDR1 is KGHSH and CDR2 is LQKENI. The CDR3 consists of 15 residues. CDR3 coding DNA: TGTGCCAGCTCACCGTGGCAGGGGGCGAGGAATGAGCAGTTCTTC. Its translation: CASSPWQGARNEQFF.

The CDR3 spells CATSDVGRTSGREGEQFF. The CDR3 nucleotides read TGTGCCACCAGTGATGTTGGTCGGACTAGCGGGAGGGAAGGTGAGCAGTTCTTC. The V gene is TRBV24-1, the J gene TRBJ2-1; 15 bases line up with TRBD2. With V trimmed by 3 bases and J by 9 bases, 11 bases remained unmatched. The CDR3 runs to 18 residues. Looked up from germline, CDR1 is KGHDR and CDR2 is SFDVKD.

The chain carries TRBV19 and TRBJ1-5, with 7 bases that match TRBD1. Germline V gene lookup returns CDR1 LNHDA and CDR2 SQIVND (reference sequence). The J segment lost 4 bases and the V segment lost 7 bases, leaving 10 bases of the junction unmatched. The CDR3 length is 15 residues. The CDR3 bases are TGTGCCAGTACCTTAAACAGGGGCGCGAATCAGCCCCAGCATTTT. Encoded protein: CASTLNRGANQPQHF.

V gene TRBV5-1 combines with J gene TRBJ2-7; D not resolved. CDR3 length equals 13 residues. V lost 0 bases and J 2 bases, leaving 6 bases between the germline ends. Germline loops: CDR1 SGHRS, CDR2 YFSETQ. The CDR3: CASSLVQTYEQYF. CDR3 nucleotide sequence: TGCGCCAGCAGCTTGGTACAGACCTACGAGCAGTACTTC.

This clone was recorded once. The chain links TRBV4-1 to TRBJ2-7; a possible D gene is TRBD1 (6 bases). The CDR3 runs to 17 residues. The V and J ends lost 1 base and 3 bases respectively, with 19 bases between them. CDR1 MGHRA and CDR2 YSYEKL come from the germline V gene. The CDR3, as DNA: TGCGCCAGCAGCCAAGGGTTGGGGGCCCCTACAAACTACGAGCAGTACTTC. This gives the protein CASSQGLGAPTNYEQYF.